This T cell receptor (beta chain) is from a study of Graves' ophthalmopathy and Graves' hyperthyroidism. Study conclusions and caveats: Using a 13-signature model, the authors split ophthalmopathy from stable hyperthyroidism, with just under 90% sensitivity and approximately 84% specificity. Progression of ophthalmopathy was predicted by the model with about 66% sensitivity and under 85% specificity.

Amplified material comprised TCR beta CDR3 regions derived from RNA transcripts. Amplification began with first-round RT-PCR using HTBI primers, then second-round multiplex PCR was performed. MiXCR was run by TCRdb on the multiplex PCR reads, yielding one entry per CDR3 protein. The data show hundreds of thousands of distinct CDR3 sequences, with about two fifths seen just once and more than 2.5% held by the top ten. Isolation of PBMCs was performed using 9 to 10 ml of fresh peripheral blood. Comment on this clonotype: Antigen specificity is unknown.

The sample was peripheral blood. This receptor was identified in an adult man with Graves' ophthalmopathy.

The DNA of the CDR3 is TGTGCCAGCAGCGTCGGTGTCCCATCACCCCTCCACTTT. It yields the protein CASSVGVPSPLHF. The chain has TRBV7-9 and TRBJ1-6; no clear D. The CDR3 is 13 amino acids. V lost 5 bases and J lost 10, with 12 bases in between. Germline-derived CDR1 and CDR2 are SEHNR and FQNEAQ (reference sequence).